This TCR beta chain was captured by sequencing in a study of CD8 T cells in Susac syndrome. RNA was extracted with the RNeasy kit, and a quantity of about 0.45 to 1 ug was reverse transcribed using random hexamers. Amplification of TCR beta CDR3 by immunoSEQ multiplex PCR spanned 54 Vbeta and 13 Jbeta. TCRdb reprocessed the immunoSEQ multiplex PCR reads with MiXCR, giving one entry per CDR3 protein. Here the sample spans about 290,000 distinct CDR3 sequences, approximately 85% being singletons. The sequenced material came from CD8+ T cells from PBMCs. The origin of this receptor is a human donor with multiple sclerosis.

CDR3 DNA: TGTGCCAGCTCACCCCGGACAGGGGAGAACACCGGGGAGCTGTTTTTT. This sequence encodes CASSPRTGENTGELFF. This chain connects TRBV18 to TRBJ2-2, with TRBD1 matching 9 bases. This CDR3 comprises 16 residues. CDR1 is KGHSH, CDR2 LQKENI, per germline. With 3 bases clipped from V and 1 base from J, the junction kept 3 bases outside the gene matches.